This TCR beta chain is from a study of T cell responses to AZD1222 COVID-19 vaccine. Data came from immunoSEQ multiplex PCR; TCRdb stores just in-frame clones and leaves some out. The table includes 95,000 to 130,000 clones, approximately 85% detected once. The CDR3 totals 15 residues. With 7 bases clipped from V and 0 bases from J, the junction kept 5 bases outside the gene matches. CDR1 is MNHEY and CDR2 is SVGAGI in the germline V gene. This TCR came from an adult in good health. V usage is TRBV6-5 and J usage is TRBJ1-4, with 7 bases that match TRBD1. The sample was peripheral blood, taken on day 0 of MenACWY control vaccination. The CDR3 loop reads CASTTTGATNEKLFF. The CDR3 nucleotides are TGTGCCAGCACCACCACAGGGGCAACTAATGAAAAACTGTTTTTT.